These 10 T cell receptor beta chains originate from one sample sequenced in a study of T cells expressing NK-cell markers. Reanalyzing the 5' RACE reads, TCRdb keeps one entry per CDR3 protein, without DNA. The listing records approximately 460,000 distinct CDR3 sequences. The sample taken for sequencing was blood T cells: a sorted CD56 or NKG2C T cell subset, CD4+ or CD8+ T cells, or bulk PBMC T cells (not recorded which). All receptors derive from a woman aged 18 to 75 in good health.

J is TRBJ1-2 and V is TRBV2. This CDR3 has 12 residues. Germline CDR1 and CDR2: SNHLY and FYNNEI. The chain's CDR3 is CASSVGAYGYTF.

V and J are TRBV4-1 and TRBJ2-2; TCRdb gives TRBD2 as the D gene, but with no DNA this cannot be confirmed. The CDR3 contains 19 residues. Germline assignment: CDR1 MGHRA and CDR2 YSYEKL. The CDR3 loop is CASSQEPLAGAPGGGELFF.

V gene TRBV6-1 combines with J gene TRBJ2-2; the D gene TCRdb calls, TRBD2, cannot be checked with no DNA. CDR3 length: 16 residues. The germline CDR1 and CDR2 sequences are MNHNS and SASEGT. The CDR3 loop reads CASSELAGDHPGELFF.

The chain joins TRBV12-3 or TRBV12-4 to TRBJ2-2. This CDR3 has 13 residues. The CDR3 here is CASRPSNTGELFF.

This chain joins TRBV27 and TRBJ2-2. The germline gives CDR1 MNHEY, CDR2 SMNVEV (reference sequence). This CDR3 contains 15 residues. CDR3: CASSFRSANTGELFF.

Here the CDR3 reads CASSLLEADTQYF. V gene TRBV28 combines with J gene TRBJ2-3; with no DNA, the TCRdb D assignment of TRBD2 cannot be verified. The CDR3 sequence is 13 residues long. Germline CDR1 and CDR2: MDHEN and SYDVKM.

The genes are TRBV7-2 and TRBJ2-2. Per germline, CDR1 SGHTA and CDR2 FQGNSA. This CDR3 spans 13 amino acids. The CDR3 sequence: CASSFSPTGELFF.

This sequence joins TRBV7-9 and TRBJ2-7; TCRdb returns TRBD2, unconfirmable since there is no DNA. CDR1 SEHNR and CDR2 FQNEAQ come from the germline V gene (reference sequence). The CDR3 loop spans 17 amino acids. The CDR3 is CASSLASSREVLYEQYF. Filled out from reference TRBV7-9 and TRBJ2-7, the complete variable domain reads DTGVSQNPRHKITKRGQNVTFRCDPISEHNRLYWYRQTLGQGPEFLTYFQNEAQLEKSRLLSDRFSAERPKGSFSTLEIQRTEQGDSAMYLCASSLASSREVLYEQYFGPGTRLTVT.

The CDR3 is CASPSGTSFPSSYEQYF. The rearrangement links TRBV21-1 to TRBJ2-7; TCRdb calls TRBD2, which cannot be checked without DNA. TRBV21-1 is listed as a pseudogene. CDR3 size: 17 residues.

This chain links TRBV6-2 or TRBV6-3 with TRBJ2-1; there is no DNA to check the TCRdb D call of TRBD1. Germline assignment: CDR1 MNHEY and CDR2 SVGEGT. CDR3 length: 17 amino acids. CDR3 residues: CASRTRRGLSSYNEQFF.